The rows below give T cell receptor beta chains drawn from one sample of a study of T cell repertoires in cytomegalovirus infection. TCRdb re-derived calls from the reads in MiXCR, one entry per CDR3 protein. The table includes around 300,000 distinct CDR3 sequences, 9.5% detected once. Source material: PBMCs. The source is a human donor in good health (CMV status not recorded). Some clones in this sample may be carry-over from other donors' samples. Each CDR3 is given with its conserved first and last residue. A D gene is named only where the DNA matches it firmly. For some rows the clone size is stated as once, few or many, or as a class when expanded; others skip it.

CDR3nt	CDR3aa	j_gene	d_gene	len	v_gene	abundance
TGTGCCAGCAGCTTGGGTCGGGACAGGGTCTACGAGCAGTACTTC	CASSLGRDRVYEQYF	TRBJ2-7	TRBD1	15	TRBV11-1	many
TGTGCCAGCGGGAGGGGCGCAGGGATGAAAGAGACCCAGTACTTC	CASGRGAGMKETQYF	TRBJ2-5	TRBD2	15	TRBV7-1	.
TGTGCCAGGGGTGACACCGGGGAGCTGTTTTTT	CARGDTGELFF	TRBJ2-2	.	11	TRBV19	few
TGTGCCAGCAGCCGTCGTTCGGAGACCCAGTACTTC	CASSRRSETQYF	TRBJ2-5	.	12	TRBV12-3/TRBV12-4	.
TGTGCCAGCAGTGAAGGGGGTGTCGGCAATCAGCCCCAGCATTTT	CASSEGGVGNQPQHF	TRBJ1-5	.	15	TRBV2	.
TGTGCCAGCAGGTTCTCGGACCTGGGGGGTCGCGAGCAGTACTTC	CASRFSDLGGREQYF	TRBJ2-7	.	15	TRBV28	.
TGTGCCAGTATCGCAGGGTTTGGCTATGGCTACACCTTC	CASIAGFGYGYTF	TRBJ1-2	.	13	TRBV19	.
TGTGCCAGCAGTTTCCCCTCCAGTTTCCCAACCCCACTAGCGGGGGGGTCAGATACGCAGTATTTT	CASSFPSSFPTPLAGGSDTQYF	TRBJ2-3	TRBD2	22	TRBV12-3/TRBV12-4	.
TGTGCCAGCAGCTTATCGTCGGGGAGGACTGAAGCTTTCTTT	CASSLSSGRTEAFF	TRBJ1-1	.	14	TRBV7-2	many
TGTGCCAGCAGCTTAGGACCGGCCTGGCGGTTCTTC	CASSLGPAWRFF	TRBJ2-1	.	12	TRBV7-2	many
TGTGCCAGCAGCTTCCTGGGGGCTGCTAATGAGCAGTTCTTC	CASSFLGAANEQFF	TRBJ2-1	.	14	TRBV7-2	many
TGTGCCAGCAGCAACTGGACAGGGGGGAACACTGAAGCTTTCTTT	CASSNWTGGNTEAFF	TRBJ1-1	TRBD1	15	TRBV5-4	.
TGTGCCAGCAGCAACCAGGGGGCTCAAGACTACGAGCAGTACTTC	CASSNQGAQDYEQYF	TRBJ2-7	TRBD1	15	TRBV28	few
TGTGCCAGCAGTTCATTACCCCCATACTATGGCTACACCTTC	CASSSLPPYYGYTF	TRBJ1-2	.	14	TRBV12-3/TRBV12-4	many
TGTGCCAGCGGTTCTTGGCGGACCAGCACAGATACGCAGTATTTT	CASGSWRTSTDTQYF	TRBJ2-3	.	15	TRBV2	.
TGTGCCAGCAGCTTAGACCGGGACAGAGCCTCCTACGAGCAGTACTTC	CASSLDRDRASYEQYF	TRBJ2-7	TRBD1	16	TRBV7-8	.
TGCGCCAGCAGCCAAATAAGAGAGGGGGAGCTGTTTTTT	CASSQIREGELFF	TRBJ2-2	.	13	TRBV4-3	.
TGTGCCAGCAGTGATTTTAACTATGGCTACACCTTC	CASSDFNYGYTF	TRBJ1-2	.	12	TRBV6-2/TRBV6-3	.
TGTGCCAGCAGCCTCCCCCAGCCCCATGAAAAACTGTTTTTT	CASSLPQPHEKLFF	TRBJ1-4	.	14	TRBV12-3/TRBV12-4	.
TGTGCCAGCAGTCAACCGGGAGTGAAAGAGACCCAGTACTTC	CASSQPGVKETQYF	TRBJ2-5	.	14	TRBV25-1	.
TGTGCCAGCAGAGCTAGAGGCACTTCCGGCTACACCTTC	CASRARGTSGYTF	TRBJ1-2	.	13	TRBV6-1	few
TGTGCCAGCAGCCTTGACAGGCCTGGGGAAGCTTTCTTT	CASSLDRPGEAFF	TRBJ1-1	.	13	TRBV7-3	few
TGTGCCAGCAGTTTAATCGGGAATACGCAGTATTTT	CASSLIGNTQYF	TRBJ2-3	.	12	TRBV27	few
TGTGCCAGCTCGGGGTGGCAGGGATCTGAAAAACTGTTTTTT	CASSGWQGSEKLFF	TRBJ1-4	.	14	TRBV12-3/TRBV12-4	many
TGTGCCAGCAGCTTACTCAGGGATCGGGGCAGCGAGCAGTACTTC	CASSLLRDRGSEQYF	TRBJ2-7	.	15	TRBV11-2	few
TGTGCCAGCAGCGTGGGGGGACAGGGGGCAAGAGATACGCAGTATTTT	CASSVGGQGARDTQYF	TRBJ2-3	TRBD1	16	TRBV9	few
TGTGCCAGCAGCTTAGCGGTGAAGGGTCGCGGCTACACCTTC	CASSLAVKGRGYTF	TRBJ1-2	.	14	TRBV7-8	many
TGCAGTGCAGATACGGGGGGGCTATCTGGAAACACCATATATTTT	CSADTGGLSGNTIYF	TRBJ1-3	.	15	TRBV20-1	few
TGTGCCAGCAGCCCCTGGGGAGTTAGAGAGACCCAGTACTTC	CASSPWGVRETQYF	TRBJ2-5	.	14	TRBV7-8	many
TGCGCCAGCAGCCCAGGTCCTACGGGGGTCACCGGGGAGCTGTTTTTT	CASSPGPTGVTGELFF	TRBJ2-2	.	16	TRBV4-1	.
TGTGCCAGCAGTTACACGGTTCAGTTGAGCCGGGACCAGCCCCAGCATTTT	CASSYTVQLSRDQPQHF	TRBJ1-5	.	17	TRBV6-2/TRBV6-3	.
TGTGCCAGCAGTGATAAACGACGTCTAGCGGGAATCCCTTCCTACAATGAGCAGTTCTTC	CASSDKRRLAGIPSYNEQFF	TRBJ2-1	TRBD2	20	TRBV25-1	.
TGTGCCAGCAGGAAAGGGGGAAATTCACCCCTCCACTTT	CASRKGGNSPLHF	TRBJ1-6	.	13	TRBV7-2	many
TGTGCCAGCAGCTTAGCGGGAGGGGACAATTCACCCCTCCACTTT	CASSLAGGDNSPLHF	TRBJ1-6	.	15	TRBV7-2	many
TGCAGCGTTGAAGAAGGTACAGGCTGGCACGAGCAGTACTTC	CSVEEGTGWHEQYF	TRBJ2-7	.	14	TRBV29-1	few
TGTGCCAGCACCGGGGCTCGCGGTTACAATGAGCAGTTCTTC	CASTGARGYNEQFF	TRBJ2-1	.	14	TRBV6-2/TRBV6-3	.
TGTGCCAGCAGCTACGGGACTAGCGGGAGGCGGCGTGGAGATACGCAGTATTTT	CASSYGTSGRRRGDTQYF	TRBJ2-3	TRBD2	18	TRBV7-3	many
TGTGCCAGCAGCTTAGCGAGGGACAGGGGTTTACGGTCACCCCTCCACTTT	CASSLARDRGLRSPLHF	TRBJ1-6	TRBD1	17	TRBV7-2	few
TGTGCCAGCAGTTCCCAGGGGGATGGAAAGACTGAAGCTTTCTTT	CASSSQGDGKTEAFF	TRBJ1-1	TRBD1	15	TRBV28	many
TGTGCCAGCAGCTCCCCGGGCCTCGACACAGATACGCAGTATTTT	CASSSPGLDTDTQYF	TRBJ2-3	.	15	TRBV7-3	few
TGCAGTGCTAGAGCCCCTAGCGGGGGGGTTTCGGCTAGTAGGGAGACCCAGTACTTC	CSARAPSGGVSASRETQYF	TRBJ2-5	TRBD2	19	TRBV20-1	.
TGTGCCAGCGCCGCCCGAGGGACAGACGTCTTT	CASAARGTDVF	TRBJ1-1	TRBD1	11	TRBV12-3/TRBV12-4	many
TGTGCCAGCAGCTTAGAAACTAGCAATACAGATACGCAGTATTTT	CASSLETSNTDTQYF	TRBJ2-3	.	15	TRBV11-2	.
TGTGCCAGCGCTGGCCGCCTTTGGTTTGAGGAAAAACTGTTTTTT	CASAGRLWFEEKLFF	TRBJ1-4	.	15	TRBV11-2	.
TGTGCCAGCAGCAGAAGGGACAGTCTTTCGTACGAGCAGTACTTC	CASSRRDSLSYEQYF	TRBJ2-7	TRBD1	15	TRBV27	.
TGTGCCAGCAGTTTAGGGGGACTAGTGACGGAGACCCAGTACTTC	CASSLGGLVTETQYF	TRBJ2-5	TRBD2	15	TRBV28	few
TGTGCCAGCAGCTTGGAAGCGGCGCGAGCGGCGCGAAAAGAGACCCAGTACTTC	CASSLEAARAARKETQYF	TRBJ2-5	.	18	TRBV5-5	.